These 27 T cell receptor beta chains were sequenced from one sample in a study of blood T cell repertoires in COVID-19. Only in-frame clones appear in the TCRdb table, and some are missing; sequencing was by immunoSEQ multiplex PCR. This sample has roughly 200,000 clones, with approximately 90% found just once. Sequenced material: PBMCs or T cells enriched from blood (not recorded which). The receptors come from a young man who had recovered from COVID-19.

This chain uses TRBV9 with TRBJ1-3; no firm D call. CDR3 length equals 14 residues. Germline V gives CDR1 SGDLS, CDR2 YYNGEE. Trimming shortened V by 2 bases and J by 0 bases, and 6 bases separated the two germline ends. The CDR3 is CASSVELSGNTIYF. CDR3 DNA: TGTGCCAGCAGCGTTGAGCTCTCTGGAAACACCATATATTTT.

The count of this clone is one. The rearrangement joins TRBV19 to TRBJ2-3; weak D call: TRBD2 (6 bases). V was trimmed by 3 bases and J by 0 bases, leaving 10 bases between them. The CDR3 sequence is 15 residues long. Germline CDR1 and CDR2: LNHDA and SQIVND (reference sequence). CDR3 amino acids: CASSMGGTSTDTQYF. DNA of the CDR3: TGTGCCAGTAGTATGGGCGGGACTAGCACAGATACGCAGTATTTT.

This chain links TRBV9 with TRBJ2-2, with D possibly being TRBD1 (6 bases). V shed 3 bases and J shed 5 bases, with 14 bases lying between them. The germline gives CDR1 SGDLS, CDR2 YYNGEE. CDR3 size: 15 residues. CDR3 in DNA: TGTGCCAGCAGCGCAGGGGCGCAAGGGACCGGGGAGCTGTTTTTT. This sequence encodes CASSAGAQGTGELFF.

The rearrangement links TRBV27 to TRBJ1-6; 8 nucleotides align to TRBD1. The CDR3 spans 15 residues. CDR1 MNHEY and CDR2 SMNVEV come from the germline V gene (reference sequence). V trimming: 6 bases; J trimming: 7 bases; junction bases outside the gene matches: 8. The chain's CDR3 is CASSWTGQGNSPLHF. The CDR3 DNA follows: TGTGCCAGCAGCTGGACCGGACAGGGAAATTCACCCCTCCACTTT.

The count of this clone is one. J is TRBJ1-5 and V is TRBV24-1; 9 bases map to TRBD1. The V gene's germline CDR1 is KGHDR and CDR2 SFDVKD. V lost 2 bases to trimming and J lost 2 bases; unmatched junction nucleotides: 3. There are 16 residues in the CDR3. The DNA of the CDR3 is TGTGCCACCAGTGATTCCAGGACAGGGGGCAATCAGCCCCAGCATTTT. Its translation: CATSDSRTGGNQPQHF.

This rearrangement joins TRBV29-1 to TRBJ2-1; 15 nucleotides align to TRBD2. The trim removed 4 bases at V and 4 bases at J, leaving 11 bases unmatched. Germline values: CDR1 SQVTM, CDR2 ANQGSEA. The CDR3 consists of 18 residues. The CDR3 DNA reads as TGCAGCGTTGCCGGGACTAGCGGGAGGTCGGGGGGGTACAATGAGCAGTTCTTC. Protein: CSVAGTSGRSGGYNEQFF.

The J gene is TRBJ2-7, the V gene TRBV5-1; 11 nucleotides agree with TRBD1. This CDR3 has 15 residues. V lost 4 bases, J lost 3 bases, and 6 bases stayed unmatched. Germline CDR1 and CDR2: SGHRS and YFSETQ. CDR3 nucleotides: TGCGCCAGCAGCCCGGGACAGGGGGTCGGCTACGAGCAGTACTTC. Translated, it gives CASSPGQGVGYEQYF.

This sequence joins TRBV5-1 and TRBJ2-1, with 11 bases matching TRBD2. CDR3 size: 16 residues. The germline V gene encodes CDR1 SGHRS and CDR2 YFSETQ. V shed 4 bases and J 7 bases; nucleotides not matched to a gene: 10. CDR3 sequence: CASSGELAGVGNEQFF. Written as DNA, the CDR3 is TGCGCCAGCAGCGGCGAACTAGCGGGAGTGGGAAATGAGCAGTTCTTC. Full variable domain (remainder filled in from reference TRBV5-1 and TRBJ2-1): KAGVTQTPRYLIKTRGQQVTLSCSPISGHRSVSWYQQTPGQGLQFLFEYFSETQRNKGNFPGRFSGRQFSNSRSEMNVSTLELGDSALYLCASSGELAGVGNEQFFGPGTRLTVL.

Only one count was recorded for this clone. The chain recombines TRBV28 with TRBJ2-1, with TRBD2 as a possible D gene (5 bases). CDR3 length: 18 amino acids. Germline V gives CDR1 MDHEN, CDR2 SYDVKM. V was clipped by 4 bases and J by 1 base, with 20 bases between them. The CDR3 bases are TGTGCCAGCAGTTCCACAAGGAGGAGGAGTGGGTCCTACAATGAGCAGTTCTTC. Its translation: CASSSTRRRSGSYNEQFF.

This chain joins TRBV5-1 and TRBJ2-5; TRBD2 matches at 9 bases. CDR1 is SGHRS and CDR2 is YFSETQ in the germline V gene. This CDR3 region has 13 residues. Trimming cost V 4 bases and J 5 bases; bases outside gene matches: 3. The CDR3: CASSRSGGETQYF. In nucleotides, the CDR3 is TGCGCCAGCAGCAGAAGCGGGGGGGAGACCCAGTACTTC.

The V call is TRBV11-2, the J call TRBJ2-7; TRBD1 matches 10 bases. Germline V CDR1 and CDR2: SGHAT, FQNNGV. Trimming at V came to 5 bases and at J to 5 bases, leaving 9 bases not matched to a gene. CDR3 length: 15 residues. CDR3 region: CASSPRSGTGDEQYF. The CDR3 nucleotides are TGTGCCAGCAGCCCCCGCTCCGGGACAGGGGACGAGCAGTACTTC. The variable domain in full, completed from reference TRBV11-2 and TRBJ2-7, reads EAGVAQSPRYKIIEKRQSVAFWCNPISGHATLYWYQQILGQGPKLLIQFQNNGVVDDSQLPKDRFSAERLKGVDSTLKIQPAKLEDSAVYLCASSPRSGTGDEQYFGPGTRLTVT.

This rearrangement joins TRBV6-2 or TRBV6-3 to TRBJ1-2; D is perhaps TRBD1 (5 bases). V was shortened by 4 bases and J by 6 bases, with 12 bases between the two germline ends. This CDR3 region has 13 residues. Per the germline V gene, CDR1 is MNHEY and CDR2 is SVGEGT. In DNA form, the CDR3 reads TGTGCCAGCAGTTTCGGCCAGGGCCATGGCTACACCTTC. This sequence encodes CASSFGQGHGYTF.

The DNA for the CDR3 is TGCGCCAGCAGCTGGGGGGACAGCTACGAGCAGTACTTC. Translating it yields CASSWGDSYEQYF. The genes are TRBV5-1 and TRBJ2-7, with a possible D match to TRBD1 (7 bases). Germline V gene sequence: CDR1 SGHRS, CDR2 YFSETQ. The CDR3 is 13 residues long. V lost 3 bases to trimming and J lost 3 bases, with 10 bases between them.

V is TRBV11-3 and J is TRBJ2-3; 12 bases agree with TRBD2. After removal of 1 base from V and 1 base from J, the junction contained 0 bases not matched to a gene. The CDR3 length is 16 residues. Germline CDR1 SGHNT, CDR2 YENEEA. CDR3 residues: CASSLGTSGGTDTQYF. In DNA form, the CDR3 reads TGTGCCAGCAGCTTAGGGACTAGCGGGGGCACAGATACGCAGTATTTT.

This chain connects TRBV7-9 to TRBJ2-7, with no clear D. The CDR3 totals 13 residues. CDR1 and CDR2 from the germline V gene are SEHNR and FQNEAQ (reference sequence). Deletions cut 3 bases from V and 3 bases from J, with 9 bases between. In DNA, the CDR3 is TGTGCCAGCAGCTTTTTATTCGGCTACGAGCAGTACTTC. Its protein is CASSFLFGYEQYF.

This chain connects TRBV29-1 to TRBJ2-7, with 7 bases aligning to TRBD2. Per germline, CDR1 SQVTM and CDR2 ANQGSEA. This CDR3 comprises 12 residues. V was clipped by 7 bases and J by 3 bases; unmatched bases: 6. The CDR3 loop reads CSASLADYEQYF. In DNA, the CDR3 is TGCAGCGCCAGCCTAGCGGACTACGAGCAGTACTTC.

J is TRBJ1-1 and V is TRBV20-1; 7 positions agree with TRBD1. Germline-derived CDR1 and CDR2 are DFQATT and SNEGSKA (reference sequence). Germline trimming cut 2 bases from V and 6 bases from J; bases unmatched to any gene: 0. The CDR3 runs 11 residues. CDR3 in amino acids: CSARRGPEAFF. As DNA, the CDR3 is TGCAGTGCTAGAAGGGGGCCTGAAGCTTTCTTT.

The V call is TRBV5-4, the J call TRBJ2-7, with 8 positions matching TRBD1. J was trimmed by 3 bases and V by 3 bases; bases with no gene match: 5. This CDR3 is built from 14 residues. Looked up from germline, CDR1 is SGHNT and CDR2 is YYREEE (reference sequence). CDR3 sequence: CASSYGQGVYEQYF. Written as DNA, the CDR3 is TGTGCCAGCAGCTACGGACAGGGAGTCTACGAGCAGTACTTC.

The gene calls are TRBV19 and TRBJ1-2; TRBD1 might be the D (6 bases). Germline V gene lookup returns CDR1 LNHDA and CDR2 SQIVND (reference sequence). V lost 5 bases and J 1 base, leaving 17 bases between the germline ends. CDR3 length equals 16 residues. In DNA form, the CDR3 reads TGTGCCAGTAGTGTAAACGGGACACCTCTTAACTATGGCTACACCTTC. It yields the protein CASSVNGTPLNYGYTF.

The CDR3 here is CASMRDSGGLNTGELFF. The DNA for the CDR3 is TGTGCCAGTATGCGGGATAGCGGGGGTCTGAACACCGGGGAGCTGTTTTTT. V usage is TRBV19 and J usage is TRBJ2-2; 9 nucleotides agree with TRBD2. This CDR3 comprises 17 residues. The germline gives CDR1 LNHDA, CDR2 SQIVND (reference sequence). The J segment lost 1 base and the V segment lost 7 bases, leaving 10 bases of the junction unmatched.

This sequence joins TRBV5-4 and TRBJ2-3, with TRBD1 matching 10 bases. Trimming cost V 4 bases and J 1 base; bases outside gene matches: 6. CDR3 length equals 16 residues. Germline CDR1 reads SGHNT; CDR2 reads YYREEE (reference sequence). The DNA for the CDR3 is TGTGCCAGCAGCCCTAGACAGGGGGCTGGCACAGATACGCAGTATTTT. Protein: CASSPRQGAGTDTQYF. The full variable domain, with the rest looked up from reference TRBV5-4 and TRBJ2-3, is ETGVTQSPTHLIKTRGQQVTLRCSSQSGHNTVSWYQQALGQGPQFIFQYYREEENGRGNFPPRFSGLQFPNYSSELNVNALELDDSALYLCASSPRQGAGTDTQYFGPGTRLTVL.

V is TRBV6-5 and J is TRBJ2-2; TRBD1 matches 10 bases. Per the germline V gene, CDR1 is MNHEY and CDR2 is SVGAGI. Trimming took 4 bases from V and 5 from J; bases not matched to a gene: 7. This CDR3 comprises 16 residues. Here the CDR3 DNA reads TGTGCCAGCAGTTTTGGACAGGGGGGTCGTACCGGGGAGCTGTTTTTT. Translated, it gives CASSFGQGGRTGELFF.

The chain uses TRBV11-2 and TRBJ2-7; TRBD1 matches 9 bases. The CDR3 length is 16 residues. The germline V gene encodes CDR1 SGHAT and CDR2 FQNNGV. Germline trimming cut 2 bases from V and 2 bases from J; bases unmatched to any gene: 7. This CDR3 is CASSLTIGQGTYEQYF. The CDR3 bases are TGTGCCAGCAGCTTAACGATCGGACAGGGGACCTACGAGCAGTACTTC.

The chain links TRBV28 to TRBJ1-5, with TRBD1 identical over 7 bases. The V and J ends lost 5 bases and 4 bases, in that order; junction bases with no gene match: 8. CDR1 and CDR2 (germline): MDHEN, SYDVKM. CDR3 length: 15 residues. In nucleotides, the CDR3 is TGTGCCAGCAGTCGATACGGGACAGCAAATCAGCCCCAGCATTTT. This encodes CASSRYGTANQPQHF.

The chain carries TRBV15 and TRBJ2-1; TRBD2 is a possible D gene (5 bases). The V gene's germline CDR1 is LNHNV and CDR2 YYDKDF (reference sequence). V was trimmed by 1 base and J by 0 bases, leaving 10 bases between them. The CDR3 loop spans 16 amino acids. The DNA for the CDR3 is TGTGCCACCAGCAGAGGAGGGTCAAGCTCCTACAATGAGCAGTTCTTC. Amino acid sequence: CATSRGGSSSYNEQFF.

V and J are TRBV7-8 and TRBJ1-3, with 7 bases that match TRBD1. The CDR3 runs 14 residues. With V trimmed by 2 bases and J by 6 bases, 4 bases remained unmatched. Germline values: CDR1 SGHVS, CDR2 FQNEAQ. CDR3 amino acids: CASSLRTGENTIYF. The CDR3 DNA sequence: TGTGCCAGCAGCTTACGGACAGGTGAAAACACCATATATTTT.

This clone was detected once. The rearrangement uses TRBV5-1 and TRBJ2-2; TRBD1 agrees at 7 bases. The CDR3 is 14 residues long. The V and J ends lost 4 bases and 6 bases, in that order; junction bases with no gene match: 6. Per the germline V gene, CDR1 is SGHRS and CDR2 is YFSETQ. The CDR3 sequence is CASSPVQGAGELFF. CDR3 sequence (DNA): TGCGCCAGCAGCCCGGTGCAGGGGGCCGGGGAGCTGTTTTTT.